Listed below are T cell receptor beta chains from one sample, sequenced in a study of regulatory T cells in long-lasting Graves disease. A single record per CDR3 protein comes from TCRdb applying MiXCR to the multiplex PCR reads. The sample includes approximately 350,000 distinct CDR3 sequences, about 11% of them seen just once. A further study also used this sample, focusing on T cells in Graves' hyperthyroidism and ophthalmopathy.

The sample was peripheral blood mononuclear cells (PBMCs), taken at new diagnosis, from a patient treated with antithyroid drugs. The receptors shown here come from a woman younger than 30 with Graves disease. CDR3s include the opening cysteine and the closing phenylalanine or tryptophan. A D gene is named only where the DNA matches it firmly. Size tells how often a clone was seen (once, few, many) or the class of an expanded clone, and some rows leave it out.

V: TRBV7-6
J: TRBJ2-1
size: many
D: .
CDR3: CASSLAGHNEQFF
DNA: TGTGCCAGCAGCTTAGCTGGACACAATGAGCAGTTCTTC

V: TRBV11-2
J: TRBJ1-1
size: many
D: .
CDR3: CASSQMGIGGTEAFF
DNA: TGTGCCAGCAGCCAAATGGGTATCGGAGGGACTGAAGCTTTCTTT

V: TRBV12-3/TRBV12-4
J: TRBJ1-6
size: many
D: TRBD1
CDR3: CASKGQGARPLHF
DNA: TGTGCCAGCAAGGGACAGGGGGCCAGACCCCTCCACTTT

V: TRBV12-3/TRBV12-4
J: TRBJ1-2
size: many
D: .
CDR3: CASSPGITNYGYTF
DNA: TGTGCCAGCAGTCCCGGGATCACTAACTATGGCTACACCTTC

V: TRBV19
J: TRBJ2-7
size: many
D: .
CDR3: CASSTEAKSYEQYF
DNA: TGTGCCAGTAGTACAGAAGCGAAATCCTACGAGCAGTACTTC

V: TRBV28
J: TRBJ1-5
size: many
D: TRBD1
CDR3: CASSPQGGNQPQHF
DNA: TGTGCCAGCAGTCCTCAGGGGGGCAATCAGCCCCAGCATTTT

V: TRBV3-1
J: TRBJ2-7
size: few
D: .
CDR3: CASSPRTKLGEQYF
DNA: TGTGCCAGCAGCCCACGGACTAAGCTAGGGGAGCAGTACTTC

V: TRBV12-3/TRBV12-4
J: TRBJ1-1
size: many
D: TRBD1
CDR3: CASSLETGRGTEAFF
DNA: TGTGCCAGCAGTTTGGAGACAGGGAGGGGCACTGAAGCTTTCTTT

V: TRBV4-1
J: TRBJ1-1
size: .
D: .
CDR3: CASSHLGTRGNEAFF
DNA: TGCGCCAGCAGCCATTTGGGTACGCGGGGTAATGAAGCTTTCTTT

V: TRBV7-6
J: TRBJ1-1
size: many
D: TRBD1
CDR3: CASSFGTGADTEAFF
DNA: TGTGCCAGCAGCTTTGGGACAGGAGCGGACACTGAAGCTTTCTTT

V: TRBV2
J: TRBJ2-7
size: once
D: .
CDR3: CANRVGGSTREQYF
DNA: TGTGCCAACCGAGTGGGCGGATCTACGAGGGAGCAGTACTTC

V: TRBV7-9
J: TRBJ1-3
size: .
D: .
CDR3: CASSHGGSGNTIYF
DNA: TGTGCCAGCAGCCACGGAGGCTCTGGAAACACCATATATTTT

V: TRBV7-2
J: TRBJ1-1
size: many
D: TRBD1
CDR3: CASSRDRGDTEAFF
DNA: TGTGCCAGCAGCAGAGACAGGGGTGACACTGAAGCTTTCTTT

V: TRBV6-2/TRBV6-3
J: TRBJ1-2
size: many
D: .
CDR3: CASGTDGYTF
DNA: TGTGCCAGCGGGACGGATGGCTACACCTTC

V: TRBV12-3/TRBV12-4
J: TRBJ2-3
size: many
D: TRBD2
CDR3: CASSFTGGTDTQYF
DNA: TGTGCCAGCAGTTTTACGGGGGGGACAGATACGCAGTATTTT

V: TRBV2
J: TRBJ2-5
size: many
D: TRBD1
CDR3: CASSEGRGLTQETQYF
DNA: TGTGCCAGCAGTGAAGGCAGGGGGCTCACCCAAGAGACCCAGTACTTC

V: TRBV11-2
J: TRBJ2-2
size: many
D: .
CDR3: CASSLDRGFGELFF
DNA: TGTGCCAGCAGCTTAGATCGGGGTTTCGGGGAGCTGTTTTTT

V: TRBV18
J: TRBJ1-3
size: .
D: .
CDR3: CASSPRGAPGNTIYF
DNA: TGTGCCAGCTCGCCGAGGGGGGCTCCTGGAAACACCATATATTTT

V: TRBV28
J: TRBJ2-5
size: .
D: TRBD2
CDR3: CASSSPWEGETQYF
DNA: TGTGCCAGCAGTTCCCCTTGGGAGGGTGAGACCCAGTACTTC

V: TRBV11-2
J: TRBJ1-5
size: many
D: .
CDR3: CASSLGTGLRQPQHF
DNA: TGTGCCAGCAGCTTAGGCACAGGTCTAAGGCAGCCCCAGCATTTT

V: TRBV7-6
J: TRBJ2-5
size: many
D: TRBD2
CDR3: CASSLVGGQPQYF
DNA: TGTGCCAGCAGCTTAGTGGGAGGGCAGCCCCAGTACTTC

V: TRBV20-1
J: TRBJ2-4
size: few
D: .
CDR3: CSARRFLAKNIQYF
DNA: TGCAGTGCACGGAGATTTCTAGCCAAAAACATTCAGTACTTC

V: TRBV2
J: TRBJ1-5
size: many
D: .
CDR3: CASGTKQGLNQPQHF
DNA: TGTGCCAGCGGTACTAAACAGGGACTGAATCAGCCCCAGCATTTT

V: TRBV7-3
J: TRBJ2-1
size: many
D: .
CDR3: CASSSQAHNEQFF
DNA: TGTGCCAGCAGCTCACAAGCCCACAATGAGCAGTTCTTC

V: TRBV27
J: TRBJ1-5
size: many
D: .
CDR3: CASSLSRNQPQHF
DNA: TGTGCCAGCAGTTTATCCAGGAATCAGCCCCAGCATTTT

V: TRBV7-2
J: TRBJ2-3
size: many
D: .
CDR3: CASSPRTTDYTDTQYF
DNA: TGTGCCAGCAGCCCCCGGACTACTGATTACACAGATACGCAGTATTTT

V: TRBV24-1
J: TRBJ2-3
size: many
D: TRBD1
CDR3: CATSDPGQASTDTQYF
DNA: TGTGCCACCAGTGACCCGGGACAGGCGAGCACAGATACGCAGTATTTT

V: TRBV18
J: TRBJ2-5
size: once
D: .
CDR3: CASLRRETQYF
DNA: TGTGCCAGCCTTCGGCGGGAGACCCAGTACTTC

V: TRBV5-8
J: TRBJ2-7
size: few
D: .
CDR3: CASSFQGSISYEQYF
DNA: TGTGCCAGCAGCTTTCAGGGATCGATATCCTACGAGCAGTACTTC

V: TRBV7-9
J: TRBJ2-1
size: many
D: .
CDR3: CASSSYATSGSYNEQFF
DNA: TGTGCCAGCAGCTCCTATGCAACGAGCGGGTCCTACAATGAGCAGTTCTTC

V: TRBV28
J: TRBJ1-2
size: .
D: .
CDR3: CASSATGLLDYGYTF
DNA: TGTGCCAGCAGCGCTACAGGGTTGTTGGACTATGGCTACACCTTC

V: TRBV27
J: TRBJ2-2
size: few
D: .
CDR3: CASGLGGGDTGELFF
DNA: TGTGCCAGCGGACTGGGAGGGGGGGACACCGGGGAGCTGTTTTTT

V: TRBV9
J: TRBJ1-5
size: few
D: .
CDR3: CASSFGLACVRQPQHF
DNA: TGTGCCAGCAGCTTCGGCTTAGCTTGTGTACGTCAGCCCCAGCATTTT

V: TRBV2
J: TRBJ2-3
size: many
D: .
CDR3: CASSEVRDTDTQYF
DNA: TGTGCCAGCAGTGAAGTCCGGGACACAGATACGCAGTATTTT

V: TRBV6-5
J: TRBJ2-3
size: many
D: TRBD2
CDR3: CASSYSRAGRTDTQYF
DNA: TGTGCCAGCAGTTACTCCCGAGCGGGGCGCACAGATACGCAGTATTTT

V: TRBV7-7
J: TRBJ2-1
size: many
D: .
CDR3: CASSLEQGPYNEQFF
DNA: TGTGCTAGCAGCTTAGAGCAGGGCCCCTACAATGAGCAGTTCTTC

V: TRBV10-3
J: TRBJ2-2
size: many
D: .
CDR3: CAISDLDGASPGRLFF
DNA: TGTGCCATCAGTGATCTTGATGGAGCGAGCCCAGGACGGCTGTTTTTT

V: TRBV11-2
J: TRBJ1-4
size: many
D: .
CDR3: CASSLAGKLFF
DNA: TGTGCCAGCAGCTTAGCAGGGAAACTGTTTTTT

V: TRBV19
J: TRBJ1-4
size: many
D: TRBD1
CDR3: CASSLPPGTGNEKLFF
DNA: TGTGCCAGTAGTCTACCCCCCGGGACAGGGAATGAAAAACTGTTTTTT

V: TRBV12-3/TRBV12-4
J: TRBJ1-2
size: many
D: .
CDR3: CASSPSVWTAAFNYGYTF
DNA: TGTGCCAGCAGTCCTAGCGTCTGGACAGCCGCCTTTAACTATGGCTACACCTTC

V: TRBV20-1
J: TRBJ2-2
size: many
D: .
CDR3: CSAPALSMTGELFF
DNA: TGCAGTGCTCCAGCGCTTAGTATGACCGGGGAGCTGTTTTTT

V: TRBV20-1
J: TRBJ2-7
size: many
D: TRBD1
CDR3: CSATILRRQGSSYEQYF
DNA: TGCAGTGCTACCATCCTTAGGAGACAGGGAAGCTCCTACGAGCAGTACTTC

V: TRBV12-3/TRBV12-4
J: TRBJ2-3
size: .
D: TRBD2
CDR3: CVSNIVAGALDTQYF
DNA: TGTGTCAGCAACATCGTAGCGGGGGCCCTCGATACGCAGTATTTT

V: TRBV2
J: TRBJ2-1
size: many
D: TRBD1
CDR3: CASAGQGYEQFF
DNA: TGTGCCAGCGCGGGACAGGGCTATGAGCAGTTCTTC

V: TRBV28
J: TRBJ1-5
size: .
D: .
CDR3: CASSFRRSNQPQHF
DNA: TGTGCCAGCAGTTTTCGGAGAAGCAATCAGCCCCAGCATTTT

V: TRBV6-2/TRBV6-3
J: TRBJ1-1
size: .
D: .
CDR3: CASSYIWKGPVTEAFF
DNA: TGTGCCAGCAGTTATATCTGGAAGGGACCGGTCACTGAAGCTTTCTTT

V: TRBV10-3
J: TRBJ2-1
size: many
D: TRBD2
CDR3: CAISESLRGGYNEQFF
DNA: TGTGCCATCAGTGAGTCCCTCCGGGGAGGGTACAATGAGCAGTTCTTC

V: TRBV29-1
J: TRBJ2-1
size: many
D: TRBD1
CDR3: CSVDLTGGFYNEQFF
DNA: TGCAGCGTTGACCTGACAGGGGGCTTCTACAATGAGCAGTTCTTC

V: TRBV12-3/TRBV12-4
J: TRBJ1-2
size: many
D: .
CDR3: CASRQRPGPGGYTF
DNA: TGTGCCAGCAGACAAAGGCCAGGGCCTGGTGGCTACACCTTC

V: TRBV27
J: TRBJ1-2
size: many
D: .
CDR3: CASSLVAPGTNYGYTF
DNA: TGTGCCAGCAGTTTAGTAGCACCGGGGACTAACTATGGCTACACCTTC

V: TRBV12-3/TRBV12-4
J: TRBJ2-1
size: few
D: TRBD2
CDR3: CASLSGSSYNEQFF
DNA: TGTGCCAGCCTCAGCGGGAGCTCCTACAATGAGCAGTTCTTC